This entry lists 10 T cell receptor beta chains sequenced from one sample in a study of PD-1 blockade in mismatch repair-deficient tumors. Libraries were prepared by immunoSEQ multiplex PCR; TCRdb keeps only in-frame clonotypes and omits some of them. Among 75,000 to 85,000 clones listed, about 84% were seen once. The source was peripheral blood, collected 12 weeks after starting pembrolizumab. The receptors originated from an adult with mismatch repair-deficient cancer.

The chain is built from TRBV4-1 and TRBJ2-5, with TRBD1 matching over 7 bases. Per the germline V gene, CDR1 is MGHRA and CDR2 is YSYEKL. CDR3 size: 15 residues. V was pared by 0 bases and J by 2 bases, with 3 bases of the junction left unmatched. The CDR3, as DNA: TGCGCCAGCAGCCAAGAGGGGACAGTACAAGAGACCCAGTACTTC. Translating it yields CASSQEGTVQETQYF.

The chain links TRBV7-3 to TRBJ2-3; TRBD2 aligns across 11 bases. CDR3 length: 16 amino acids. Germline CDR1 is SGHTA and CDR2 is FQGTGA. The V and J ends lost 6 bases and 4 bases, in that order; junction bases with no gene match: 9. The CDR3 sequence is CASRQVAGGIPDTQYF. The CDR3 region has the DNA TGTGCCAGCAGACAAGTAGCGGGAGGGATTCCAGATACGCAGTATTTT.

J is TRBJ1-2 and V is TRBV27; D might be TRBD1 (6 bases). This CDR3 is built from 15 residues. Trimming removed 5 bases from V and 0 bases from J, with 13 bases in between. Germline V gene sequence: CDR1 MNHEY, CDR2 SMNVEV (reference sequence). The CDR3: CASSTGQLANYGYTF. CDR3 coding DNA: TGTGCCAGCAGTACCGGACAGTTAGCTAACTATGGCTACACCTTC.

In its sample, this clone was seen once. This sequence joins TRBV9 and TRBJ1-4, with TRBD1 matching 10 bases. V lost 4 bases and J lost 6; bases outside the gene matches: 6. CDR1 is SGDLS and CDR2 is YYNGEE in the germline V gene. This CDR3 contains 15 residues. In DNA, the CDR3 is TGTGCCAGCAGCCCGACAGGGGGCGCGGATGAAAAACTGTTTTTT. Protein: CASSPTGGADEKLFF.

The chain recombines TRBV5-1 with TRBJ2-7; 12 bases agree with TRBD1. V was pared by 4 bases and J by 5 bases, with 10 bases of the junction left unmatched. Germline CDR1 reads SGHRS; CDR2 reads YFSETQ. The CDR3 has 16 residues. The CDR3 here is CASSPVHGTGGHEQYF. Written as DNA, the CDR3 is TGCGCCAGCAGCCCAGTGCATGGGACAGGGGGCCACGAGCAGTACTTC.

CDR3 protein: CASSPGGRTVDEQFF. CDR3 nucleotide sequence: TGCGCCAGCAGCCCGGGGGGTCGGACCGTGGATGAGCAGTTCTTC. The gene calls are TRBV5-1 and TRBJ2-1; 7 nucleotides agree with TRBD2. The CDR3 length is 15 residues. Germline CDR1 and CDR2: SGHRS and YFSETQ. Trimming took 4 bases from V and 8 from J; bases not matched to a gene: 12.

The CDR3 DNA reads TGTGCCAGTAGGCGAGGCACGGGGACTGCAACTAATGAAAAACTGTTTTTT. Amino acids: CASRRGTGTATNEKLFF. The gene calls are TRBV19 and TRBJ1-4; TRBD1 is a possible D gene (5 bases). Trimming removed 6 bases from V and 0 bases from J, with 17 bases in between. The CDR3 extends over 17 amino acids. Germline lookup yields CDR1 LNHDA and CDR2 SQIVND (reference sequence).

The rearrangement links TRBV28 to TRBJ2-5; 11 bases line up with TRBD2. The length of the CDR3 is 17 residues. With 6 bases clipped from V and 0 bases from J, the junction kept 9 bases outside the gene matches. Germline V gene lookup returns CDR1 MDHEN and CDR2 SYDVKM. In nucleotides, the CDR3 is TGTGCCAGCAGCACCCTTTTAGCGGGAGGGAACCAAGAGACCCAGTACTTC. Protein: CASSTLLAGGNQETQYF.

The chain carries TRBV5-6 and TRBJ2-1; TRBD2 matches 11 bases. The CDR3 runs to 15 residues. The germline gives CDR1 SGHDT, CDR2 YYEEEE. V trimming: 1 base; J trimming: 8 bases; junction bases outside the gene matches: 5. CDR3 residues: CASSLKVAGGYEQFF. Written as DNA, the CDR3 is TGTGCCAGCAGCTTGAAGGTAGCGGGAGGGTATGAGCAGTTCTTC. Full variable domain (remainder filled in from reference TRBV5-6 and TRBJ2-1): DAGVTQSPTHLIKTRGQQVTLRCSPKSGHDTVSWYQQALGQGPQFIFQYYEEEERQRGNFPDRFSGHQFPNYSSELNVNALLLGDSALYLCASSLKVAGGYEQFFGPGTRLTVL.

This clone came up once. This sequence joins TRBV7-2 and TRBJ2-5; D perhaps matches TRBD1 (6 bases). There are 12 residues in the CDR3. The germline CDR1 and CDR2 sequences are SGHTA and FQGNSA. V was clipped by 5 bases and J by 5 bases, with 9 bases between them. In DNA form, the CDR3 reads TGTGCCAGCAGCCCACAGGGCGAGACCCAGTACTTC. As protein: CASSPQGETQYF.